One sample yielded the 10 T cell receptor beta chains listed below, sequenced in a study of blood T cell repertoires in COVID-19. Profiling relied on immunoSEQ multiplex PCR, and the TCRdb table lists in-frame clones only, not all of them. The top ten hold about 1.7% of the sample, which has about 300,000 clones, approximately 91% seen once. The source material was PBMCs or T cells enriched from blood (not recorded which). The receptors come from a woman in her thirties or forties who had recovered from COVID-19.

This chain uses TRBV2 with TRBJ2-7, with 7 bases matching TRBD1. This CDR3 region has 13 residues. V lost 0 bases, J lost 9 bases, and 5 bases stayed unmatched. CDR1 is SNHLY, CDR2 FYNNEI, per germline. The DNA of the CDR3 is TGTGCCAGCAGTGAAGCACTACAGGGGAGGCAGTACTTC. Its translation: CASSEALQGRQYF.

The V and J genes are TRBV5-1 and TRBJ2-7; D is ambiguous. The germline CDR1 and CDR2 sequences are SGHRS and YFSETQ. The CDR3 runs to 15 residues. Trimming took 5 bases from V and 2 from J, leaving 17 bases between them. CDR3 in amino acids: CASSDPDDIPYEQYF. The DNA of the CDR3 is TGCGCCAGCAGTGACCCCGACGACATACCCTACGAGCAGTACTTC.

The genes are TRBV7-2 and TRBJ2-7; D call uncertain. This CDR3 is 12 amino acids long. The V end was cut by 5 bases, the J end by 0 bases, with 5 bases between. Germline V lookup: CDR1 SGHTA, CDR2 FQGNSA. The chain's CDR3 is CASSINSYEQYF. In nucleotides, the CDR3 is TGTGCCAGCAGCATTAACTCCTACGAGCAGTACTTC.

The chain carries TRBV19 and TRBJ2-5; 9 bases map to TRBD2. The CDR3 is 14 amino acids. CDR1 LNHDA and CDR2 SQIVND come from the germline V gene (reference sequence). The trim removed 3 bases at V and 5 bases at J, leaving 4 bases unmatched. The CDR3: CASSISTSGETQYF. The CDR3 nucleotides are TGTGCCAGTAGTATCTCGACTAGCGGTGAGACCCAGTACTTC.

V gene TRBV5-1 combines with J gene TRBJ2-1, with 10 bases fitting TRBD1. V trimming: 0 bases; J trimming: 7 bases; junction bases outside the gene matches: 1. From germline, CDR1 is SGHRS and CDR2 YFSETQ. The length of the CDR3 is 14 residues. The CDR3 DNA reads as TGCGCCAGCAGCTTGGGGACAGGGGGTAATGAGCAGTTCTTC. It specifies CASSLGTGGNEQFF.

This sequence joins TRBV9 and TRBJ2-1; tentative D call: TRBD1 (6 bases). Germline V gene data show CDR1 as SGDLS and CDR2 as YYNGEE. Deletions cut 3 bases from V and 0 bases from J, with 10 bases between. The CDR3 is 15 amino acids. The CDR3 DNA reads as TGTGCCAGCAGCGAACAGGGAAGCTCCTACAATGAGCAGTTCTTC. As protein: CASSEQGSSYNEQFF.

This chain connects TRBV7-6 to TRBJ2-7; D not resolved. Germline V gene lookup returns CDR1 SGHVS and CDR2 FNYEAQ. The length of the CDR3 is 13 residues. Trimming took 1 base from V and 6 from J, leaving 10 bases between them. The CDR3 is CASSLEEPLEQYF. CDR3 DNA: TGTGCCAGCAGCTTAGAAGAGCCGCTCGAGCAGTACTTC.

About this clone: The junction shows a germline mismatch at one end, possibly a read error. CDR3 nucleotide sequence: TGTGCCAGCAGCCTAACTTTTAGAACCGGGGAGCTGTTTTTT. It is translated as CASSLTFRTGELFF. V and J are TRBV7-3 and TRBJ2-2; no clear D. CDR3 size: 14 residues. Germline values: CDR1 SGHTA, CDR2 FQGTGA.

The genes are TRBV3-1 (or the pseudogene TRBV3-2) and TRBJ2-1; 13 bases fit TRBD2. Germline trimming cut 5 bases from V and 9 bases from J; bases unmatched to any gene: 7. Germline V gene lookup returns CDR1 LGHDT and CDR2 YNNKEL (reference sequence). The CDR3 covers 15 residues. CDR3 region: CASSEGLAGFGEQFF. CDR3 sequence (DNA): TGTGCCAGCAGCGAGGGACTAGCGGGATTCGGTGAGCAGTTCTTC.

The chain carries TRBV19 and TRBJ2-7; D is ambiguous. This CDR3 region has 13 residues. The germline V gene encodes CDR1 LNHDA and CDR2 SQIVND (reference sequence). The V end was cut by 7 bases, the J end by 7 bases, with 17 bases between. The CDR3 DNA sequence: TGTGCCAGTAACCAATTAAAACCGAGGGAGCAGTACTTC. This gives the protein CASNQLKPREQYF.